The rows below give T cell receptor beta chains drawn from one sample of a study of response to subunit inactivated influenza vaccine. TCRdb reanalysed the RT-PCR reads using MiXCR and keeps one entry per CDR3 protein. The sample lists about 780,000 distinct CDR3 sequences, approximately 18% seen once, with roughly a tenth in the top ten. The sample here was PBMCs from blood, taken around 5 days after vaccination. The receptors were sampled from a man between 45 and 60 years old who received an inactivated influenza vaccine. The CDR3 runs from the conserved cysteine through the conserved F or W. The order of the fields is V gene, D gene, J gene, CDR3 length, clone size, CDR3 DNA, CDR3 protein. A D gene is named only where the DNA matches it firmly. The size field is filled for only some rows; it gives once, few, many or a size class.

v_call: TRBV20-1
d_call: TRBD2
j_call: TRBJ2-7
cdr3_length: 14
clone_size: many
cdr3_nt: TGCAGTGCTAGTCGGGGGGATCTTGGGTACGAGCAGTACTTC
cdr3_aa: CSASRGDLGYEQYF

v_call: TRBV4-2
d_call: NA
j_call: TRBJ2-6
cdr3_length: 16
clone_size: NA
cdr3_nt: TGTGCCAGCAGCCTACAACACCCCTCTGGGGCCAACGTCCTGACTTTC
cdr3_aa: CASSLQHPSGANVLTF

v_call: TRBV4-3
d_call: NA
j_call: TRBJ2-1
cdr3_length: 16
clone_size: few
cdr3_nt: TGCGCCAGCAGCCAAGAATGGGGACTCCCCTACAATGAGCAGTTCTTC
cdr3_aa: CASSQEWGLPYNEQFF

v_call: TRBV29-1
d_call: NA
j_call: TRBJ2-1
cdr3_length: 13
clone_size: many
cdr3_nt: TGCAGCGGGGAAAGGGGGGGGTGGGATGAGCAGTTCTTC
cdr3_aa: CSGERGGWDEQFF

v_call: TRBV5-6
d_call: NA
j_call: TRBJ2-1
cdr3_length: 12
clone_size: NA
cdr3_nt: TGTGCCAGCAGCTTGAGGGAGACTGAGCAGTTCTTC
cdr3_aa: CASSLRETEQFF

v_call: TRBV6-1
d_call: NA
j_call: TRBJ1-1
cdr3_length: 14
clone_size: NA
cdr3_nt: TGTGCCAGCAGTGAGGACCCGGGCTGGACTGAAGCTTTCTTT
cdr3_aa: CASSEDPGWTEAFF

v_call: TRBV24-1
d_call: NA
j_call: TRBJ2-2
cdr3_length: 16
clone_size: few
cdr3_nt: TGTGCCACCAGTGATCCCCCCGGGCGTAACACCGGGGAGCTGTTTTTT
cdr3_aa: CATSDPPGRNTGELFF

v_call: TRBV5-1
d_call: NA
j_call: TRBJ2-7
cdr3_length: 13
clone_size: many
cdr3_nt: TGCGCCAGCAGCGGAGACAGGACCTACGAGCAGTACTTC
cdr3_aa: CASSGDRTYEQYF

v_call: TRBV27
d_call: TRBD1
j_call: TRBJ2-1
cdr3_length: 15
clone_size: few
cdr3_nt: TGTGCCAGCAGTTTATCGTCGACAGGGTACAATGAGCAGTTCTTC
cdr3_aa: CASSLSSTGYNEQFF

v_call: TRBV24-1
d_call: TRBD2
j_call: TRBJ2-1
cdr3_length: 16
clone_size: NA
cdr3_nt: TGTGCCACCAGTGATCCGGGACTAGGAACCTACAATGAGCAGTTCTTC
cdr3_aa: CATSDPGLGTYNEQFF

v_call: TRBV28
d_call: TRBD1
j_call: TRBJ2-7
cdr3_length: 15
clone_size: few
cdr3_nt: TGTGCCAGCAGTTCTGGACAGGGTGGGATGTACGAGCAGTACTTC
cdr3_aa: CASSSGQGGMYEQYF

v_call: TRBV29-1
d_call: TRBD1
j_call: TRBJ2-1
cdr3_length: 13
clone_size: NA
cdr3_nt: TGCAGCGTTGTAGGGACAGGGGGCAATGAGCAGTTCTTC
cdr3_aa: CSVVGTGGNEQFF

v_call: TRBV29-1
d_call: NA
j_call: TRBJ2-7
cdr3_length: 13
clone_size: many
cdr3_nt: TGCAGCGTTGGGGGGGGGCCCGACAGCGAGCAGTACTTC
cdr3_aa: CSVGGGPDSEQYF

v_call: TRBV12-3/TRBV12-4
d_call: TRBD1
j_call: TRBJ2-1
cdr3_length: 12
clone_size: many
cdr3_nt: TGTGCCAGCGGAAGGACAGGCAATGAGCAGTTCTTC
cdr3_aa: CASGRTGNEQFF

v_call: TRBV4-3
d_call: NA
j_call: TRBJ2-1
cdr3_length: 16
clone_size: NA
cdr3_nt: TGCGCCAGCAGCCAAGAGGGGACCGGGATGTACAATGAGCAGTTCTTC
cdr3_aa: CASSQEGTGMYNEQFF

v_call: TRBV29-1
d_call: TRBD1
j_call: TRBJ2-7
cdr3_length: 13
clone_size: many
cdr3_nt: TGCAGCGTTGACCTTGGACAGGGACGCGAGCAGTACTTC
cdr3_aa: CSVDLGQGREQYF

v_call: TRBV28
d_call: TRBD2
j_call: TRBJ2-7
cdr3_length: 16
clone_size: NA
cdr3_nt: TGTGCCAGCAGTGGACCTGGACTAGCGGGGAACTACGAGCAGTACTTC
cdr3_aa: CASSGPGLAGNYEQYF

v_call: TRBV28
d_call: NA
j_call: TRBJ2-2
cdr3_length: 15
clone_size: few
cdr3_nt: TGTGCCAGCGAGAGACGGCTTTCGAACACCGGGGAGCTGTTTTTT
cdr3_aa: CASERRLSNTGELFF

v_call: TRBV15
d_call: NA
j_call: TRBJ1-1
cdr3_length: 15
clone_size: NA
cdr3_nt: TGTGCCACCAGCAGAGATGGAAACAAAGCGGCTGAAGCTTTCTTT
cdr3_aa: CATSRDGNKAAEAFF

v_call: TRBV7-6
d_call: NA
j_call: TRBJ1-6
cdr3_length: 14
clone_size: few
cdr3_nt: TGTGCCAGCAGCTCGACCGACGGAAAATCACCCCTCCACTTT
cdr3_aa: CASSSTDGKSPLHF

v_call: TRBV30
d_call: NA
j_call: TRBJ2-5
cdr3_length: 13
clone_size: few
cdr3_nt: TGTGCCCTCCGGACGGGGGCGGGGGAGACCCAGTACTTC
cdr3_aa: CALRTGAGETQYF

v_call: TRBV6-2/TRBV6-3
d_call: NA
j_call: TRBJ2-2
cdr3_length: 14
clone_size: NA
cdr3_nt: TGTGCCAGCACCCGACAGACTAGCACCGGGGAGCTGTTTTTT
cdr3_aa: CASTRQTSTGELFF